This T cell receptor (beta chain) came from a study of technical replicates of blood from a handful of donors. The V segment lost 3 bases and the J segment 4 bases; nucleotides outside the gene matches: 3. The germline CDR1 and CDR2 sequences are MRHNA and SNTAGT. The CDR3 contains 15 residues. Assay used: immunoSEQ multiplex PCR; TCRdb lists only in-frame clones, some missing. The repertoire holds about 83,000 clones, with approximately 96% as singletons. Sequenced: T cells isolated from PBMCs. This sequence joins TRBV6-4 and TRBJ2-2; 9 bases line up with TRBD2. This receptor was identified in a human donor in good health. In DNA, the CDR3 is TGTGCCAGCAGTGAGGGACTAGCAATCACCGGGGAGCTGTTTTTT. Translation: CASSEGLAITGELFF.